One TCR beta chain is described in this entry. Profiling relied on immunoSEQ multiplex PCR, and the TCRdb table lists in-frame clones only, not all of them. The profile shows about 160,000 clones, around 90% of them singletons. Germline V gene sequence: CDR1 SEHNR, CDR2 FQNEAQ (reference sequence). The J segment lost 7 bases and the V segment lost 9 bases, leaving 17 bases of the junction unmatched. The CDR3 contains 15 residues. This sample was taken from a study of control samples from healthy donors and cancer patients. The clonotype comes from a man aged 30-40 years in good health. This chain uses TRBV7-9 with TRBJ1-1; the match to TRBD1 covers 7 bases. Sequencing used blood. The CDR3 loop is CASRPSVDRAGEAFF. The CDR3 DNA is TGTGCCAGTAGGCCGTCCGTAGACAGGGCGGGTGAAGCTTTCTTT. Full variable domain (outside the CDR3, taken from reference TRBV7-9 and TRBJ1-1): DTGVSQNPRHKITKRGQNVTFRCDPISEHNRLYWYRQTLGQGPEFLTYFQNEAQLEKSRLLSDRFSAERPKGSFSTLEIQRTEQGDSAMYLCASRPSVDRAGEAFFGQGTRLTVV.